These 21 T cell receptor beta chains were sequenced from one sample in a study of blood T cell repertoires in COVID-19. Measured with immunoSEQ multiplex PCR; TCRdb has only the in-frame clones, and not every one. The sample includes some 500,000 clones, about 89% of them seen just once. Input material: peripheral blood. Source of these receptors: a woman aged 45-59 years with COVID-19, enrolled during active disease.

This rearrangement joins TRBV19 to TRBJ1-5; the D is unclear. The CDR3 loop spans 14 amino acids. Per the germline V gene, CDR1 is LNHDA and CDR2 is SQIVND (reference sequence). V was pared by 1 base and J by 5 bases, with 9 bases between. This chain's CDR3 is CASSIVAVHQPQHF. The CDR3 nucleotides read TGTGCCAGTAGTATAGTGGCAGTTCATCAGCCCCAGCATTTT.

The CDR3, as DNA: TGTGCCAGCAGCTTCGGGACAGGAGCTAATGAAAAACTGTTTTTT. As protein: CASSFGTGANEKLFF. The chain joins TRBV13 to TRBJ1-4; TRBD1 matches at 8 bases. Germline V gives CDR1 PRHDT, CDR2 FYEKMQ (reference sequence). The CDR3 covers 15 residues. J gave up 3 bases and V 3 bases, and 3 bases lay outside the gene matches.

CDR3 DNA: TGTGCCAGCAGCTTGGCCGGCAGGGAGGATGAAAAACTGTTTTTT. This codes for CASSLAGREDEKLFF. The chain carries TRBV5-6 and TRBJ1-4; TRBD1 might be the D (5 bases). The CDR3 covers 15 residues. Germline values: CDR1 SGHDT, CDR2 YYEEEE. V lost 0 bases and J lost 6, with 12 bases in between.

This clone appeared a single time. The rearrangement joins TRBV5-4 to TRBJ1-6; weak D call: TRBD1 (5 bases). The CDR3 has 15 amino acids. Germline values: CDR1 SGHNT, CDR2 YYREEE (reference sequence). The V and J ends lost 3 bases and 6 bases respectively, with 13 bases between them. Here the CDR3 DNA reads TGTGCCAGCAGCTACAATACAGGTCTTAATTCACCCCTCCACTTT. It codes for CASSYNTGLNSPLHF.

The V gene is TRBV30, the J gene TRBJ1-2, with D maybe TRBD1 (5 bases). Germline CDR1 GTSNPN, CDR2 SVGIG (reference sequence). V was shortened by 3 bases and J by 8 bases, with 16 bases between the two germline ends. This CDR3 is 13 amino acids long. CDR3 loop: CAWSPNDSRGYTF. CDR3 in DNA: TGTGCCTGGAGCCCAAACGACAGTCGCGGCTACACCTTC.

The J gene is TRBJ2-1, the V gene TRBV11-3; perhaps TRBD1 as D (6 bases). The V gene lost 4 bases and the J gene lost 4 bases, with 8 bases spanning the gap. The CDR3 is 13 amino acids. The germline V gene has CDR1 SGHNT and CDR2 YENEEA. CDR3 protein: CASSYRDYNEQFF. CDR3 DNA sequence: TGTGCCAGCAGCTACAGGGATTACAATGAGCAGTTCTTC.

This clone was seen just once. The chain combines TRBV6-2 or TRBV6-3 with TRBJ2-7, with D perhaps TRBD1 (6 bases). Looked up from germline, CDR1 is MNHEY and CDR2 is SVGEGT. The germline V and J ends were trimmed by 5 bases and 0 bases, with 17 bases remaining between them. This CDR3 comprises 16 residues. The CDR3 DNA follows: TGTGCCAGCAGTCGACCCACTAGGGGGAACTCCTACGAGCAGTACTTC. Translation: CASSRPTRGNSYEQYF.

The chain uses TRBV6-5 and TRBJ1-1, with 9 positions matching TRBD1. V gave up 4 bases and J gave up 4 bases; unmatched junction bases: 4. Per germline, CDR1 MNHEY and CDR2 SVGAGI. The CDR3 has 14 residues. CDR3 region: CASSWGDRATEAFF. CDR3 bases: TGTGCCAGCAGTTGGGGGGACAGGGCCACTGAAGCTTTCTTT.

The V call is TRBV29-1, the J call TRBJ2-7; D is perhaps TRBD1 (5 bases). The CDR3 is 17 residues long. Germline V CDR1 and CDR2: SQVTM, ANQGSEA. V shed 7 bases and J shed 2 bases, with 27 bases lying between them. The CDR3 nucleotides read TGCAGCGCCACTTCCTCTATGGGCAGGGCCCTGACCTACGAGCAGTACTTC. Translating it yields CSATSSMGRALTYEQYF.

This clone was picked up many times. The chain recombines TRBV10-2 with TRBJ2-3; 12 bases line up with TRBD2. J lost 6 bases, V lost 4 bases, and 5 bases had no gene match. Germline assignment: CDR1 WSHSY and CDR2 SAAADI. The CDR3 is made up of 15 amino acids. In DNA form, the CDR3 reads TGCGCCAGCAGTGTACCTAGCGGGGGGGTGGATACGCAGTATTTT. It yields the protein CASSVPSGGVDTQYF.

This clone came up once. The sample holds other DNA sequences that translate to the same CDR3. The V call is TRBV29-1, the J call TRBJ1-2, with a tentative D call TRBD1 (5 bases). This CDR3 has 11 residues. In germline, CDR1 is SQVTM, CDR2 ANQGSEA. Trimming took off 3 bases at V and 4 bases at J, with 6 bases between the two ends. This CDR3 is CSVEGLYGYTF. The CDR3 coding sequence is TGCAGCGTTGAGGGGCTCTATGGCTACACCTTC. Looking up the rest from reference TRBV29-1 and TRBJ1-2 gives the full variable domain: SAVISQKPSRDICQRGTSLTIQCQVDSQVTMMFWYRQQPGQSLTLIATANQGSEATYESGFVIDKFPISRPNLTFSTLTVSNMSPEDSSIYLCSVEGLYGYTFGSGTRLTVV.

V usage is TRBV13 and J usage is TRBJ2-3, with TRBD1 matching over 9 bases. V trimming: 6 bases; J trimming: 4 bases; junction bases outside the gene matches: 8. The CDR3 length is 15 residues. Germline V gene data show CDR1 as PRHDT and CDR2 as FYEKMQ (reference sequence). The CDR3 reads CASSWGQGSSDTQYF. The CDR3 nucleotides are TGTGCCAGCAGTTGGGGACAGGGCAGTTCAGATACGCAGTATTTT.

V gene TRBV4-1 combines with J gene TRBJ2-3; D might be TRBD1 (6 bases). Germline V gives CDR1 MGHRA, CDR2 YSYEKL. The CDR3 contains 18 residues. V was trimmed by 2 bases and J by 0 bases, leaving 18 bases between them. The chain's CDR3 is CASSQRELGHLSTDTQYF. The CDR3 nucleotides read TGCGCCAGCAGCCAAAGGGAGTTGGGACACCTGAGCACAGATACGCAGTATTTT.

The chain combines TRBV18 with TRBJ1-1; 8 positions agree with TRBD1. CDR1 is KGHSH and CDR2 is LQKENI in the germline V gene. The CDR3 extends over 14 amino acids. Trimming removed 5 bases from V and 2 bases from J; junction bases left unmatched: 4. CDR3 sequence reads: CASSWQGANTEAFF. CDR3 in DNA: TGTGCCAGCTCATGGCAGGGGGCCAACACTGAAGCTTTCTTT.

This sequence joins TRBV27 and TRBJ2-1; the D is unclear. The CDR3 length is 11 residues. V shed 3 bases and J shed 6 bases, with 3 bases lying between them. CDR1 and CDR2 from the germline V gene are MNHEY and SMNVEV (reference sequence). Here the CDR3 reads CASSLSNEQFF. The DNA of the CDR3 is TGTGCCAGCAGTTTGAGCAATGAGCAGTTCTTC.

The chain employs TRBV3-1 (or the pseudogene TRBV3-2) and TRBJ2-3; 7 bases are a match to TRBD2. This CDR3 is built from 15 residues. Germline CDR1 LGHDT, CDR2 YNNKEL (reference sequence). The V segment lost 5 bases and the J segment 5 bases; nucleotides outside the gene matches: 10. CDR3 sequence reads: CASSSRLAALDTQYF. CDR3 nucleotides: TGTGCCAGCAGCTCACGACTAGCCGCCTTAGATACGCAGTATTTT.

This clone has only one observation. The rearrangement links TRBV6-1 to TRBJ2-7; D remains unclear. The CDR3 consists of 14 residues. CDR1 is MNHNS and CDR2 is SASEGT in the germline V gene. V was pared by 2 bases and J by 3 bases, with 11 bases between. Here the CDR3 reads CASSEIPTSYEQYF. CDR3 nucleotide sequence: TGTGCCAGCAGTGAAATACCGACAAGCTACGAGCAGTACTTC.

The rearrangement links TRBV2 to TRBJ2-7, with 8 nucleotides matching TRBD1. V shed 5 bases, J shed 9 bases, and the junction held 12 bases outside the gene matches. Germline loops: CDR1 SNHLY, CDR2 FYNNEI. The length of the CDR3 is 14 residues. The CDR3 loop reads CASSPGTGQVRQYF. In nucleotides, the CDR3 is TGTGCCAGCAGTCCCGGGACAGGACAAGTTCGGCAGTACTTC.

V usage is TRBV7-2 and J usage is TRBJ2-1, with 9 bases fitting TRBD1. This CDR3 spans 16 amino acids. The ends lost 5 bases at V and 7 bases at J; junction bases unmatched: 12. Germline V gene lookup returns CDR1 SGHTA and CDR2 FQGNSA. CDR3 coding DNA: TGTGCCAGCAGCATGCAATCGGGACAGGGTAGGAATGAGCAGTTCTTC. It translates to CASSMQSGQGRNEQFF.

V usage is TRBV27 and J usage is TRBJ2-1, with 7 nucleotides matching TRBD2. The length of the CDR3 is 14 residues. V was pared by 2 bases and J by 8 bases, with 6 bases of the junction left unmatched. CDR1 is MNHEY and CDR2 is SMNVEV in the germline V gene (reference sequence). The CDR3 sequence is CASSLPGGRDEQFF. Written as DNA, the CDR3 is TGTGCCAGCAGTTTACCTGGGGGGAGGGATGAGCAGTTCTTC.

The J gene is TRBJ1-2, the V gene TRBV27, with D unresolved. With 6 bases removed from V and 4 bases from J, the gap between germline ends came to 15 bases. CDR1 is MNHEY, CDR2 SMNVEV, per germline (reference sequence). This CDR3 has 14 amino acids. In DNA, the CDR3 is TGTGCCAGCAGCCACGGGAAGGCGAGCTATGGCTACACCTTC. Protein sequence: CASSHGKASYGYTF.